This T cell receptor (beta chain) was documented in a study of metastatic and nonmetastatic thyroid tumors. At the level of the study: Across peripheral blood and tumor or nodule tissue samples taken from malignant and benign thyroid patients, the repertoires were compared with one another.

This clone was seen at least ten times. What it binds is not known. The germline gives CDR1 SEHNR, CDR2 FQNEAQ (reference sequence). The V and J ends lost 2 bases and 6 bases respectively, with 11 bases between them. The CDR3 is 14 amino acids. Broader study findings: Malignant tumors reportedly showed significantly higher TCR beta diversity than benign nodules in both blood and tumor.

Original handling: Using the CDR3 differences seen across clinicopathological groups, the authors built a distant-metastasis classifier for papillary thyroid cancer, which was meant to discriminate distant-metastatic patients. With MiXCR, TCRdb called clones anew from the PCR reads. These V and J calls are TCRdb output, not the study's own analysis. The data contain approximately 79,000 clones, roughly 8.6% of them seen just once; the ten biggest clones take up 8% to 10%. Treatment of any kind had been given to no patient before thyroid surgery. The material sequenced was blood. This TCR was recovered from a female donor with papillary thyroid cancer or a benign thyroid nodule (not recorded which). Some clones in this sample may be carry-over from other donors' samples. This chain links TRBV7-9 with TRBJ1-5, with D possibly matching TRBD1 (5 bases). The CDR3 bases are TGTGCCAGCAGCTTATCGGGGGGGTTTCAGCCCCAGCATTTT. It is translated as CASSLSGGFQPQHF.